The table lists the clone carrying this TCR beta chain with a few counts. Generated by immunoSEQ multiplex PCR, the TCRdb table keeps only in-frame clones and is missing some. The top ten clones hold roughly 6% of a sample with 25,000 or so clones, approximately 77% of them seen once. Described time point: recipient sample about 28 days before transplant, after cytoreduction. CDR3 length: 13 residues. With 5 bases removed from V and 7 bases from J, the gap between germline ends came to 14 bases. Looked up from germline, CDR1 is LNHDA and CDR2 is SQIVND (reference sequence). This sample is part of a study of T cell clonotyping in hematopoietic cell transplantation.

This chain joins TRBV19 and TRBJ1-2; no definite D call. The material sequenced was peripheral blood mononuclear cells, taken before stem cell transplant. The clonotype comes from a man in his forties or fifties with myelodysplastic syndrome. Some clones in this sample may be carry-over from other donors' samples. The chain's CDR3 is CASSREGSSGYTF. The DNA of the CDR3 is TGTGCCAGTAGTCGGGAGGGAAGTAGTGGCTACACCTTC.